The present entry profiles one T cell receptor beta chain with its context. The sample originates from a study of cytomegalovirus exposure and HLA in healthy donors. PCR primers comprised 60 Vbeta and 13 Jbeta primers. Produced via immunoSEQ multiplex PCR; TCRdb's table is partial and in-frame only. The sample holds 140,000 to 150,000 clones, approximately 70% seen once. The receptor's source is a woman aged 55 to 70 in good health and CMV-seropositive. The specimen sequenced was PBMCs.

CDR3 sequence: CASTLGQGPNEQFF. The CDR3 nucleotides are TGTGCCAGCACCCTAGGACAGGGGCCCAATGAGCAGTTCTTC. The chain has TRBV2 and TRBJ2-1; TRBD1 matches 9 bases. V lost 7 bases to trimming and J lost 6 bases; unmatched junction nucleotides: 7. Germline loops: CDR1 SNHLY, CDR2 FYNNEI. CDR3 length equals 14 residues.